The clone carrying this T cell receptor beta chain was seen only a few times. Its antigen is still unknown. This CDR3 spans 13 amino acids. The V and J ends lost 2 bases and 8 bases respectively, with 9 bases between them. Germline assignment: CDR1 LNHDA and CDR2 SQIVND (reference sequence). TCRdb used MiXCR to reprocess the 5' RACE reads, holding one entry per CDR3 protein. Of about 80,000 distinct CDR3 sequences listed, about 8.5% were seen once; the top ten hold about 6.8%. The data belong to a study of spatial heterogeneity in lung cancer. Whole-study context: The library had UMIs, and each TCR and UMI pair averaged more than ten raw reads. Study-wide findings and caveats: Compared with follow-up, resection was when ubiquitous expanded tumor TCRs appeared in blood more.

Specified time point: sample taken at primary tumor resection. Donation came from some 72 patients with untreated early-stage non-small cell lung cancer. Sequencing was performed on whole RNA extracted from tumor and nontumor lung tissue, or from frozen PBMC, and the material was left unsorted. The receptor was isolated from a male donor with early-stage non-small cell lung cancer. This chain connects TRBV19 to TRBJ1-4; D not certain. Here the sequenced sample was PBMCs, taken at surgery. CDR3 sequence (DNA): TGTGCCAGTAGTATAAGGGTTGAGGAAAAACTGTTTTTT. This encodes CASSIRVEEKLFF.